This TCR beta chain came from a study of naive and memory T cell subsets. Study-level findings and limits: TCR counts from RNA may reflect activation-linked expression changes. Especially in CD8 cells, naive repertoires contained a few larger clonotypes, possibly CD45RA-re-expressing memory cells. Over 85% of naive TCR sequences appeared only once, unlike memory subsets.

The V segment lost 5 bases and the J segment 7 bases; nucleotides outside the gene matches: 4. The CDR3 sequence is 14 residues long. CDR1 is MNHNS and CDR2 is SASEGT in the germline V gene. Alpha and beta libraries were amplified separately from the second PCR onward. In its sample, this clonotype was seen many times. Its cognate antigen is unknown. Both TRBC1 and TRBC2 were covered by a beta constant-region primer of two equimolar oligonucleotides. Nested alpha and beta constant-region primers with the SP2 primer drove four PCR rounds on ligated cDNA. Each CDR3 protein is one row after TCRdb ran MiXCR on the UMI-ligation and nested PCR reads. Altogether over 90,000 distinct CDR3 sequences are present, 10% to 12% being singletons, with the ten largest covering 0.13%.

V and J are TRBV6-1 and TRBJ2-1, with 11 bases identical to TRBD2. The TCR originated in a human donor in good health. The specimen sequenced was naive CD4+ T cells from blood. CDR3 in amino acids: CASSTSGSGNEQFF. CDR3 coding DNA: TGTGCCAGCAGTACTAGCGGGAGTGGGAATGAGCAGTTCTTC.